Listed here are 21 T cell receptor beta chains from one sample, sequenced in a study. A single record per CDR3 protein comes from TCRdb applying MiXCR to the 5' RACE reads. Seen here are tens of thousands of distinct CDR3 sequences, 28% observed once, and the top ten hold approximately 3.2%. Sequenced: tumor-infiltrating memory CD4+ T cells sorted from the breast tumor. The subset was: memory CD4+ T cells, CD4+CD45RO+CD25-. Receptors originate from a female donor with breast cancer.

This rearrangement joins TRBV5-4 to TRBJ2-1; D is uncertain. The CDR3 is made up of 15 amino acids. From germline, CDR1 is SGHNT and CDR2 YYREEE (reference sequence). Trimming shortened V by 4 bases and J by 8 bases, and 19 bases separated the two germline ends. CDR3 residues: CASSGSRTYNDEQFF. CDR3 coding DNA: TGTGCCAGCAGCGGTTCGCGGACCTATAATGATGAGCAGTTCTTC.

This CDR3 is CASRTSGPYEQYF. CDR3 nucleotides: TGTGCCAGCAGGACTAGCGGCCCCTACGAGCAGTACTTC. V gene TRBV27 combines with J gene TRBJ2-7; 9 bases are a match to TRBD2. The CDR3 loop spans 13 amino acids. The junction had 2 bases not matched to a gene; V was cut back by 6 bases and J by 2 bases. CDR1 is MNHEY, CDR2 SMNVEV, per germline (reference sequence).

The gene calls are TRBV20-1 and TRBJ2-3; D remains unclear. The CDR3 length is 11 residues. Germline V CDR1 and CDR2: DFQATT, SNEGSKA (reference sequence). Trimming pared 4 bases from V and 5 bases from J, leaving 7 bases between. The DNA of the CDR3 is TGCAGTGCTACGACGGTAGATACGCAGTATTTT. Translating it yields CSATTVDTQYF.

Notes on this clonotype: A single base separates this from a much larger clone, so it may be a read error. CDR3 amino acids: CASSSIGDEQYF. The CDR3 nucleotides read TGTGCCAGCAGCTCGATAGGGGACGAGCAGTACTTC. The chain employs TRBV7-9 and TRBJ2-7; TRBD1 might be the D (5 bases). In germline, CDR1 is SEHNR, CDR2 FQNEAQ (reference sequence). This CDR3 comprises 12 residues. V dropped 4 bases and J dropped 5 bases, with 9 bases sitting between them.

The rearrangement uses TRBV7-6 and TRBJ2-5; a possible D gene is TRBD2 (6 bases). Per germline, CDR1 SGHVS and CDR2 FNYEAQ. The CDR3 is made up of 16 amino acids. V was clipped by 1 base and J by 7 bases, with 19 bases between them. In nucleotides, the CDR3 is TGTGCCAGCAGCTTAGTCCGCGGGACCCCCGGGGCGACCCAGTACTTC. It codes for CASSLVRGTPGATQYF.

This clonotype has a handful of counts. The rearrangement links TRBV5-1 to TRBJ2-1, with D unresolved. The germline CDR1 and CDR2 sequences are SGHRS and YFSETQ. V lost 0 bases and J lost 12, with 7 bases in between. This CDR3 is built from 11 residues. The DNA of the CDR3 is TGCGCCAGCAGCTTGGAAGGTGGGCAGTTCTTC. Protein sequence: CASSLEGGQFF.

In its sample, this clonotype ranks as medium-sized. The chain links TRBV6-6 to TRBJ2-3; 11 bases are shared with TRBD1. This CDR3 contains 14 residues. J gave up 4 bases and V 9 bases, and 6 bases lay outside the gene matches. Germline CDR1 reads MNHNY; CDR2 reads SVGAGI (reference sequence). The CDR3 reads CASTPGQGADTQYF. DNA for the CDR3: TGTGCCAGTACACCGGGACAGGGGGCAGATACGCAGTATTTT.

V gene TRBV11-2 combines with J gene TRBJ2-7; 8 bases are a match to TRBD1. The CDR3 runs 15 residues. V dropped 5 bases and J dropped 3; count of bases not matched to a gene: 9. CDR1 is SGHAT, CDR2 FQNNGV, per germline. CDR3: CASSPPGTGLYEQYF. The DNA of the CDR3 is TGTGCCAGCAGCCCACCGGGGACAGGCCTCTACGAGCAGTACTTC. Full variable domain (missing parts from reference TRBV11-2 and TRBJ2-7): EAGVAQSPRYKIIEKRQSVAFWCNPISGHATLYWYQQILGQGPKLLIQFQNNGVVDDSQLPKDRFSAERLKGVDSTLKIQPAKLEDSAVYLCASSPPGTGLYEQYFGPGTRLTVT.

Details on this clonotype: The germline gene is not matched at one end of the junction; a read error may be the cause. The chain employs TRBV5-1 and TRBJ2-7; D uncertain. This CDR3 spans 14 amino acids. Germline V CDR1 and CDR2: SGHRS, YFSETQ. CDR3 coding DNA: TGCGTCAGCAGAGGAGACACATCGTCCGACGAGCAGTACTTC. Translation: CVSRGDTSSDEQYF.

The chain's CDR3 is CSVGQLSGANVLTF. The CDR3 DNA reads TGCAGCGTGGGACAGCTCTCTGGGGCCAACGTCCTGACTTTC. The chain has TRBV29-1 and TRBJ2-6; 7 nucleotides agree with TRBD1. J was trimmed by 0 bases and V by 6 bases; bases with no gene match: 2. The CDR3 length is 14 residues. Per the germline V gene, CDR1 is SQVTM and CDR2 is ANQGSEA.

The rearrangement links TRBV6-1 to TRBJ2-3; 10 nucleotides align to TRBD2. The V gene end was trimmed by 7 bases and the J gene end by 3 bases; junction bases not matched to a gene: 7. The CDR3 has 15 residues. Germline lookup yields CDR1 MNHNS and CDR2 SASEGT. CDR3 sequence (DNA): TGTGCCAGCACCTTTCGGACTAGCGGTACAGATACGCAGTATTTT. Translating gives CASTFRTSGTDTQYF.

The chain has TRBV18 and TRBJ2-2, with a weak D call TRBD2 (5 bases). The CDR3 loop spans 14 amino acids. With 3 bases removed from V and 5 bases from J, the gap between germline ends came to 10 bases. Germline CDR1 reads KGHSH; CDR2 reads LQKENI. In nucleotides, the CDR3 is TGTGCCAGCTCACCTATCTCGGGGACCGGGGAGCTGTTTTTT. Translated, it gives CASSPISGTGELFF. The full variable domain, with the rest looked up from reference TRBV18 and TRBJ2-2, is NAGVMQNPRHLVRRRGQEARLRCSPMKGHSHVYWYRQLPEEGLKFMVYLQKENIIDESGMPKERFSAEFPKEGPSILRIQQVVRGDSAAYFCASSPISGTGELFFGEGSRLTVL.

This chain joins TRBV6-5 and TRBJ1-5, with 9 bases identical to TRBD1. The length of the CDR3 is 16 residues. The junction had 12 bases not matched to a gene; V was cut back by 5 bases and J by 7 bases. Looked up from germline, CDR1 is MNHEY and CDR2 is SVGAGI. CDR3 sequence reads: CASSKMGDRARQPQHF. CDR3 coding DNA: TGTGCCAGCAGTAAGATGGGGGACAGGGCCCGACAGCCCCAGCATTTT.

The chain joins TRBV7-8 to TRBJ1-2; maybe TRBD1 (5 bases). Germline CDR1 and CDR2: SGHVS and FQNEAQ. V was clipped by 2 bases and J by 8 bases, with 15 bases between them. The CDR3 has 14 amino acids. DNA for the CDR3: TGTGCCAGCAGCTTACGGGCAGGGAAGGGAGGCTACACCTTC. Translated: CASSLRAGKGGYTF.

There are a few counts of this clonotype. J is TRBJ2-7 and V is TRBV7-6, with a weak D call TRBD2 (5 bases). The CDR3 totals 13 residues. Trimming cost V 5 bases and J 9 bases, with 17 bases left between them. CDR1 SGHVS and CDR2 FNYEAQ come from the germline V gene. CDR3 sequence (DNA): TGTGCCAGCAGCCCGCAGACTGAGGAGGTGCAGTACTTC. Translated, it gives CASSPQTEEVQYF.

This clonotype was counted between two and nine times. The CDR3 region has the DNA TGTGCCAGCAGTAACATCAATCAGCCCCAGCATTTT. The encoded protein is CASSNINQPQHF. V and J are TRBV6-5 and TRBJ1-5, with D uncertain. Germline V lookup: CDR1 MNHEY, CDR2 SVGAGI. This CDR3 region has 12 residues. Trimming cost V 5 bases and J 3 bases, with 5 bases left between them.

The V and J genes are TRBV6-5 and TRBJ2-3; unclear D gene. The germline V and J ends were trimmed by 0 bases and 4 bases, with 11 bases remaining between them. The CDR3 runs 15 residues. The V gene's germline CDR1 is MNHEY and CDR2 SVGAGI. The CDR3 sequence is CASSYSAHLSDTQYF. The CDR3 region has the DNA TGTGCCAGCAGTTACTCGGCTCATTTGTCAGATACGCAGTATTTT.

This clonotype was seen a handful of times. The V gene is TRBV5-1, the J gene TRBJ2-1; 7 positions match TRBD1. With 6 bases clipped from V and 2 bases from J, the junction kept 11 bases outside the gene matches. This CDR3 is built from 16 residues. Looked up from germline, CDR1 is SGHRS and CDR2 is YFSETQ. This chain's CDR3 is CASMEGPGQPYNEQFF. Here the CDR3 DNA reads TGCGCCAGCATGGAAGGACCGGGACAGCCCTACAATGAGCAGTTCTTC.

Note on this clonotype: No conserved phenylalanine or tryptophan is present at the end of the CDR3, so a read error is the likely explanation. This sequence joins TRBV7-9 and TRBJ1-5, with D uncertain. The V and J ends lost 0 bases and 4 bases respectively, with 7 bases between them. The CDR3 contains 14 residues. Germline CDR1 is SEHNR and CDR2 is FQNEAQ (reference sequence). The CDR3 DNA sequence: TGTGCCAGCAGCTTAGCTGGGAAAAATCAGCCCCAGCATTCT. Protein sequence: CASSLAGKNQPQHS.

This clonotype occurred many times. The chain employs TRBV7-9 and TRBJ1-5, with TRBD1 identical over 8 bases. The CDR3 totals 14 residues. CDR1 is SEHNR and CDR2 is FQNEAQ in the germline V gene (reference sequence). Germline trimming cut 5 bases from V and 5 bases from J; bases unmatched to any gene: 5. The CDR3 protein is CASSQDRVDQPQHF. CDR3 DNA sequence: TGTGCCAGCAGCCAGGACAGGGTAGATCAGCCCCAGCATTTT.

Details on this clonotype: This may stem from a read error, because a much larger clone lies one nucleotide away. Since the CDR3 does not end with the conserved phenylalanine or tryptophan, this likely comes from a read error. This chain joins TRBV7-2 and TRBJ2-5; a possible D gene is TRBD1 (6 bases). V dropped 3 bases and J dropped 2 bases, with 7 bases sitting between them. The germline V gene encodes CDR1 SGHTA and CDR2 FQGNSA. This CDR3 region has 13 residues. CDR3 protein: CASSFGQQETQYL. CDR3 bases: TGTGCCAGCAGCTTCGGACAGCAAGAGACCCAGTACCTC.